Each of the 15 T cell receptor beta chains below was sequenced from the same sample in a study of blood T cell repertoires in COVID-19. Only in-frame clones appear in the TCRdb table, and some are missing; sequencing was by immunoSEQ multiplex PCR. In the table there are about 480,000 clones, around 89% of which are singletons. The sequencing input was PBMCs or T cells enriched from blood (not recorded which). Receptors were obtained from a woman between 40 and 50 years old who had recovered from COVID-19.

The V and J genes are TRBV24-1 and TRBJ2-1; D is unresolved. This CDR3 contains 14 residues. The ends were cut back, 4 bases at V and 8 bases at J, with 14 bases in the middle. Looked up from germline, CDR1 is KGHDR and CDR2 is SFDVKD. CDR3 DNA sequence: TGTGCCACCAGTGAATCTGGCAGTTTCTATGAGCAGTTCTTC. Its translation: CATSESGSFYEQFF.

This chain connects TRBV29-1 to TRBJ2-5; 11 nucleotides line up with TRBD1. CDR3 length equals 13 residues. The V gene's germline CDR1 is SQVTM and CDR2 ANQGSEA. J gave up 5 bases and V 7 bases, and 6 bases lay outside the gene matches. The CDR3 loop is CSEGQGAGETQYF. CDR3 DNA: TGCAGCGAAGGACAGGGGGCGGGCGAGACCCAGTACTTC.

The chain employs TRBV6-5 and TRBJ2-1, with 12 bases aligning to TRBD2. From germline, CDR1 is MNHEY and CDR2 SVGAGI. The CDR3 is 16 residues long. V trimming: 2 bases; J trimming: 8 bases; junction bases outside the gene matches: 7. For the CDR3, the DNA is TGTGCCAGCAGTTACCGACTAGCGGGAGAATACGATGAGCAGTTCTTC. It translates to CASSYRLAGEYDEQFF.

V usage is TRBV19 and J usage is TRBJ1-1, with D tentatively TRBD1 (5 bases). Between the trimmed V and J ends, which lost 3 bases and 1 base, there was a span of 9 bases. Looked up from germline, CDR1 is LNHDA and CDR2 is SQIVND (reference sequence). This CDR3 is built from 14 residues. CDR3 in amino acids: CASSIYGGNTEAFF. In DNA, the CDR3 is TGTGCCAGTAGTATCTACGGGGGGAACACTGAAGCTTTCTTT. Combining the CDR3 with reference TRBV19 and TRBJ1-1 gives the whole variable domain DGGITQSPKYLFRKEGQNVTLSCEQNLNHDAMYWYRQDPGQGLRLIYYSQIVNDFQKGDIAEGYSVSREKKESFPLTVTSAQKNPTAFYLCASSIYGGNTEAFFGQGTRLTVV.

This clone is a singleton in its sample. The rearrangement links TRBV5-1 to TRBJ2-1; unclear D gene. Germline values: CDR1 SGHRS, CDR2 YFSETQ. The V and J ends lost 0 bases and 0 bases respectively, with 13 bases between them. This CDR3 is built from 17 residues. CDR3 sequence reads: CASSLDGQVTSYNEQFF. Written as DNA, the CDR3 is TGCGCCAGCAGCTTGGATGGGCAGGTCACCTCCTACAATGAGCAGTTCTTC. Using reference TRBV5-1 and TRBJ2-1 for the parts outside the CDR3, the full variable domain is KAGVTQTPRYLIKTRGQQVTLSCSPISGHRSVSWYQQTPGQGLQFLFEYFSETQRNKGNFPGRFSGRQFSNSRSEMNVSTLELGDSALYLCASSLDGQVTSYNEQFFGPGTRLTVL.

The J gene is TRBJ1-2, the V gene TRBV19; 9 nucleotides agree with TRBD1. This CDR3 spans 14 amino acids. Losses at the gene ends were 5 bases for V and 8 bases for J; bases not matched to a gene: 9. Per the germline V gene, CDR1 is LNHDA and CDR2 is SQIVND (reference sequence). In DNA form, the CDR3 reads TGTGCCAGTAGTCAGACAGGGGGTTCATGGGGCTACACCTTC. Residues: CASSQTGGSWGYTF.

The CDR3 DNA reads TGTGCCACCAGCAGAGACTATACTAGCGGTGCCTACGAGCAGTACTTC. This translates into CATSRDYTSGAYEQYF. The chain joins TRBV15 to TRBJ2-7, with TRBD2 matching over 8 bases. V dropped 0 bases and J dropped 2; count of bases not matched to a gene: 6. The CDR3 contains 16 residues. Germline V gene sequence: CDR1 LNHNV, CDR2 YYDKDF (reference sequence). Drawing the rest from reference TRBV15 and TRBJ2-7, the complete variable domain is DAMVIQNPRYQVTQFGKPVTLSCSQTLNHNVMYWYQQKSSQAPKLLFHYYDKDFNNEADTPDNFQSRRPNTSFCFLDIRSPGLGDTAMYLCATSRDYTSGAYEQYFGPGTRLTVT.

This chain's CDR3 is CASREYGVSTGKGNTIYF. The CDR3 DNA sequence: TGTGCCAGTAGAGAGTATGGTGTCTCGACAGGGAAAGGAAACACCATATATTTT. The chain employs TRBV19 and TRBJ1-3; the match to TRBD1 covers 7 bases. Germline V gene lookup returns CDR1 LNHDA and CDR2 SQIVND (reference sequence). This CDR3 comprises 18 residues. The junction had 18 bases not matched to a gene; V was cut back by 6 bases and J by 4 bases.

The chain has TRBV11-2 and TRBJ2-5; 7 nucleotides line up with TRBD1. J gave up 2 bases and V 4 bases, and 7 bases lay outside the gene matches. The CDR3 loop spans 15 amino acids. In germline, CDR1 is SGHAT, CDR2 FQNNGV. In DNA, the CDR3 is TGTGCCAGCAGCTACTACCGGGACAGACAAGAGACCCAGTACTTC. Translated: CASSYYRDRQETQYF.

This clone appeared a single time. The V gene is TRBV11-3, the J gene TRBJ2-1, with 8 bases identical to TRBD1. The CDR3 covers 15 residues. The germline CDR1 and CDR2 sequences are SGHNT and YENEEA. The ends lost 5 bases at V and 3 bases at J; junction bases unmatched: 6. The CDR3 bases are TGTGCCAGCAGCACCTACAGGGGGAACTACAATGAGCAGTTCTTC. Its protein is CASSTYRGNYNEQFF.

The CDR3 nucleotides are TGTGCCAGCAGCCTTCGAGACACTGAAGCTTTCTTT. Its translation is CASSLRDTEAFF. This chain connects TRBV6-2 or TRBV6-3 to TRBJ1-1; D is ambiguous. Germline V CDR1 and CDR2: MNHEY, SVGEGT. The germline V and J ends were trimmed by 6 bases and 3 bases, with 8 bases remaining between them. This CDR3 comprises 12 residues.

CDR3 in amino acids: CASSQEPQASSYEQYF. CDR3 bases: TGCGCCAGCAGCCAAGAACCACAGGCCAGCTCCTACGAGCAGTACTTC. The chain recombines TRBV4-1 with TRBJ2-7; TRBD1 is a possible D gene (5 bases). This CDR3 is 16 amino acids long. Trimming cost V 0 bases and J 0 bases, with 12 bases left between them. Germline V gene lookup returns CDR1 MGHRA and CDR2 YSYEKL.

The chain couples TRBV20-1 to TRBJ1-1; TRBD1 might be the D (6 bases). V lost 3 bases, J lost 0 bases, and 14 bases lay in between. Germline CDR1 and CDR2: DFQATT and SNEGSKA (reference sequence). The length of the CDR3 is 15 residues. The CDR3 bases are TGCAGTGCTAGTAGGGGGTGGGACATGAACACTGAAGCTTTCTTT. Its protein product is CSASRGWDMNTEAFF.

CDR3 residues: CASSPPGQGVEGWEAFF. CDR3 bases: TGTGCCAGCTCACCTCCGGGACAGGGGGTGGAGGGTTGGGAAGCTTTCTTT. The rearrangement uses TRBV18 and TRBJ1-1; 11 bases line up with TRBD1. The germline V gene has CDR1 KGHSH and CDR2 LQKENI. The CDR3 extends over 17 amino acids. V shed 3 bases and J 8 bases; nucleotides not matched to a gene: 14.

To note about this clone: Its ends do not fully match the called genes, so a read error is possible. The rearrangement joins TRBV5-4 to TRBJ1-2; 12 bases are shared with TRBD1. CDR3 size: 15 residues. CDR1 is SGHNT and CDR2 is YYREEE in the germline V gene (reference sequence). CDR3 loop: CASSLSTFGTGGDPF. Here the CDR3 DNA reads TGTGCCAGCAGCTTGTCTACTTTCGGGACAGGGGGCGACCCCTTC.